This T cell receptor beta chain was identified in a study of blood T cells in healthy people across ages (dated by TCRdb to 2014 to 2015). With regard to the full study: Template switching captured roughly one uniquely barcoded TCR beta cDNA molecule per two T cells in model experiments. Age-related changes in TCR beta repertoire diversity were measured in the study by deep sequencing normalized with unique cDNA molecular identifiers. Four age groups were formed from the donors: young (average roughly 15 years), middle-aged (approximately 39), aged (about 68) and long-lived (approximately 80). To avoid experimental bias, donors of different ages were randomly spread across the sequencing lanes. For two donors (one aged 18 to 30 and one aged 80 or older), the study analyzed two additional independent replicas of 1 million unique cDNA reads from the same blood draw.

The 39 donors, aged roughly 6 to 90 years, were systemically healthy Caucasian individuals from Russia. Approximately 9 milliliters of peripheral blood were collected from each donor into EDTA-treated Vacutainer tubes. PBMCs were isolated by Ficoll-Paque density-gradient centrifugation, with at least 6 million obtained per sample. Total RNA, at least 6 micrograms per sample, was extracted from PBMCs with Trizol reagent. The percentages of naive CD45RAhigh/CD27high T cells were determined by flow cytometry on a PBMC aliquot from every donor. Comment on this clonotype: This clone's antigen is unknown. Base qualities are not recorded, but no much larger clone differs from it by a single base.

The CDR3 covers 14 residues, taking in both the cysteine and the phenylalanine. Only the CDR3 part of the read is kept: 42 bases, read in frame from the first base. The germline ends are 7 bases apart after V is trimmed by 2 bases and J by 0 bases. From the germline V gene, CDR1 is SNHLY and CDR2 is FYNNEI. The library was built by means of 5' RACE. Sequencing instrument: Illumina HiSeq 2500. A second PCR of roughly 6 to 11 cycles was run with a J-beta primer mix and a sample-barcoded 5' primer. Each TCR beta cDNA molecule received a unique molecular identifier from a template-switch 5' adaptor carrying 12 random nucleotides. Each sample yielded at least 2.5 million CDR3-containing paired-end reads. First-strand cDNA was synthesized from all RNA with the Mint cDNA synthesis kit, primed by a TRBC-specific oligonucleotide. All cDNA was treated with uracil-DNA glycosylase and then went through a first 18-cycle PCR with the universal primers M1SS and BC2_uni_R. For the original study's pipeline: For normalization, 1 million high-quality reads, each with a distinct molecular identifier, were randomly selected from each sample. Instead of being binned into consensus sequences, reads with shared molecular identifiers were discarded. MiTCR, set to a Q25 quality threshold and the strictest error-elimination algorithm, was used for CDR3 identification, clonotype clustering and error correction. Lower-bound total TCR beta diversity was estimated with a nonparametric unseen species model using Euler transformation. TCRdb reprocessed the public reads (quality trimming at Q25 with fastp, clone calling with MiXCR) and kept in-frame beta chains. Every entry covers one CDR3 protein and lists the most common genes and DNA from its rows. TCRdb, not the authors, supplied the V and J calls. The sample table lists hundreds of thousands of distinct CDR3 sequences, approximately 44% of them with a count of one. The ten largest account for about a fifth of the sample.

Overall results and qualifications from the work: Because donor CMV infection status was unknown, age-related changes in expanded clonotypes were potentially confounded. Estimates of total diversity from one million sequenced T cells were regarded as lower bounds and underestimates. Compared with the aged group, the long-lived group had more naive CD4+ T cells, fewer expanded clones and increased TCR diversity, suggesting age selection. Observed TCR beta diversity per million T cells fell roughly linearly with age, and a significant reduction was already apparent by age around 39. A strong correlation was found between observed TCR beta diversity and the percentage of naive T cells measured by flow cytometry. Conclusive comparison of naive and antigen-experienced compartments was prevented by the profiling of bulk unsorted PBMCs.

The rearranged segments are TRBV2 and TRBJ1-2, and the D gene may be TRBD1, 5 bases matching. The sequence derives from a man in his sixties in good health. Sequencing used blood. The DNA sequence is TGTGCCAGCAGTGAACGGGGGACTAACTATGGCTACACCTTC. Translated, it reads CASSERGTNYGYTF.